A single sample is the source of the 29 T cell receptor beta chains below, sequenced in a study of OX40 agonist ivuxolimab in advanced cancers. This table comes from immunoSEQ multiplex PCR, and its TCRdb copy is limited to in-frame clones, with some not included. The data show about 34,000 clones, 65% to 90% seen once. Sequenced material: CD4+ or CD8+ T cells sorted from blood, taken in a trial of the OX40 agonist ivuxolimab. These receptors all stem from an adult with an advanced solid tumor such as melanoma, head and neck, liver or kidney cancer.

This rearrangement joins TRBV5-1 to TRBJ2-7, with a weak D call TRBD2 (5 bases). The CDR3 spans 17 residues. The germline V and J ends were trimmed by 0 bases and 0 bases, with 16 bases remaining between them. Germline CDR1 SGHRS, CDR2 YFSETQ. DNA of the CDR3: TGCGCCAGCAGCTTGGCCATTCGGGGTCGGAGCTCCTACGAGCAGTACTTC. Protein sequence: CASSLAIRGRSSYEQYF.

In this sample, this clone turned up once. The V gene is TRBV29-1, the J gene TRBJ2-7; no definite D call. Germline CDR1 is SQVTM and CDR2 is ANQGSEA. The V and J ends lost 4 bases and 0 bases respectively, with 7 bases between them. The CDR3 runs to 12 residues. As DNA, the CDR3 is TGCAGCGTTGCGGAGAGCTCCTACGAGCAGTACTTC. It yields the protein CSVAESSYEQYF.

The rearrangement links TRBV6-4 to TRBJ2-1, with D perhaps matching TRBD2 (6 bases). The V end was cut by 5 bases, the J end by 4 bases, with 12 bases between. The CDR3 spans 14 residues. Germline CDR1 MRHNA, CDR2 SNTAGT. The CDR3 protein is CASSINRGYNEQFF. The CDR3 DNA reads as TGTGCCAGCAGTATAAACCGGGGGTACAATGAGCAGTTCTTC.

As DNA, the CDR3 is TGTGCCAGCAGCGTTACTAGCGGTGATAACGAGCAGTACTTC. Translating it yields CASSVTSGDNEQYF. This chain joins TRBV9 and TRBJ2-7, with TRBD2 identical over 8 bases. With 2 bases clipped from V and 5 bases from J, the junction kept 6 bases outside the gene matches. This CDR3 has 14 amino acids. The germline CDR1 and CDR2 sequences are SGDLS and YYNGEE.

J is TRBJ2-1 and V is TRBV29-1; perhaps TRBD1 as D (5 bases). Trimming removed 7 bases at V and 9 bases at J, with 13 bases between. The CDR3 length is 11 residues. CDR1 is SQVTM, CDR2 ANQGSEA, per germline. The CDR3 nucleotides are TGCAGCGGGGGCTCGGCCCCTGAGCAGTTCTTC. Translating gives CSGGSAPEQFF.

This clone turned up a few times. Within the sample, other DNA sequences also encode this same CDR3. CDR3 residues: CASSLGQLGPSNQPQHF. The CDR3, as DNA: TGTGCCAGCAGCTTAGGCCAGTTAGGACCTAGCAATCAGCCCCAGCATTTT. This sequence joins TRBV7-9 and TRBJ1-5; D is unresolved. The ends were cut back, 1 base at V and 0 bases at J, with 13 bases in the middle. Per the germline V gene, CDR1 is SEHNR and CDR2 is FQNEAQ (reference sequence). The CDR3 is made up of 17 amino acids.

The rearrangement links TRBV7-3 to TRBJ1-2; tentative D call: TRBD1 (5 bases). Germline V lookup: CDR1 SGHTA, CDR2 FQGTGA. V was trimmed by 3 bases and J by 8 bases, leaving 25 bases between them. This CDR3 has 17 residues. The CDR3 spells CASSFLGRPTEMNGYTF. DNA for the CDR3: TGTGCCAGCAGCTTTTTGGGTCGACCGACAGAAATGAACGGCTACACCTTC.

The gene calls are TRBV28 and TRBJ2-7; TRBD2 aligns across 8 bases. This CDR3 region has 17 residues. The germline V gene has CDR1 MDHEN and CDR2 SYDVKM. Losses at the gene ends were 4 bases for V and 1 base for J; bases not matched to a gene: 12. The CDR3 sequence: CASSSYFLAGQSYEQYF. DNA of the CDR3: TGTGCCAGCAGTTCCTATTTCCTAGCGGGCCAATCCTACGAGCAGTACTTC.

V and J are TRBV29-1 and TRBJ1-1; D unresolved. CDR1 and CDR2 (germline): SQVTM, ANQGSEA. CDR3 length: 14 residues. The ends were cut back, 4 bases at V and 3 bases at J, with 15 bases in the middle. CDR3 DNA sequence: TGCAGCGTTGTGAACTCCGGGCGGGACACTGAAGCTTTCTTT. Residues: CSVVNSGRDTEAFF.

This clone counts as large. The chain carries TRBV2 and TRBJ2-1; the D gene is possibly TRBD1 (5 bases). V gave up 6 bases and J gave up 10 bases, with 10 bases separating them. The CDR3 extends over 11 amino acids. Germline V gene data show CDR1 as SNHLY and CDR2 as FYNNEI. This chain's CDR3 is CASRTALEQFF. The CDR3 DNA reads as TGTGCCAGCAGGACAGCGCTAGAGCAGTTCTTC. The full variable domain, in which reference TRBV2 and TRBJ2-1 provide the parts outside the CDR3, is EPEVTQTPSHQVTQMGQEVILRCVPISNHLYFYWYRQILGQKVEFLVSFYNNEISEKSEIFDDQFSVERPDGSNFTLKIRSTKLEDSAMYFCASRTALEQFFGPGTRLTVL.

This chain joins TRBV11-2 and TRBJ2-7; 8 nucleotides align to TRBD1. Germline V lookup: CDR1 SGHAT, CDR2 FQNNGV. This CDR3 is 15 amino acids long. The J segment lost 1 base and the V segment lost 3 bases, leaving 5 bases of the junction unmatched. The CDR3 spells CASSFGQGGSYEQYF. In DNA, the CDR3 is TGTGCCAGCAGCTTTGGACAGGGAGGATCCTACGAGCAGTACTTC.

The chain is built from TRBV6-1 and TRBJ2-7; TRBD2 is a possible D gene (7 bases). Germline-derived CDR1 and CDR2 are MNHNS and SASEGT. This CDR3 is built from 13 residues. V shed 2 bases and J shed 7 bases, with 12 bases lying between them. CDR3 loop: CASSEKGEGEQYF. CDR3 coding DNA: TGTGCCAGCAGTGAAAAGGGGGAGGGGGAGCAGTACTTC.

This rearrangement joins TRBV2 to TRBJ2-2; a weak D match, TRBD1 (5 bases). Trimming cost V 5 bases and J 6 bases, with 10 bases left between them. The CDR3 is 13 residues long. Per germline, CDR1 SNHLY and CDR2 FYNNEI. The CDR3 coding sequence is TGTGCCAGCAGTCCTCTAGGGGCCGGGGAGCTGTTTTTT. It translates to CASSPLGAGELFF.

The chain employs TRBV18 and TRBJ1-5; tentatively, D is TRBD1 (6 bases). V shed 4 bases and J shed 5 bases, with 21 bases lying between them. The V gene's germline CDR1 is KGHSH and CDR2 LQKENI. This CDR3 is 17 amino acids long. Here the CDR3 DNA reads TGTGCCAGCTCACGCGACCCTGGACAGACAGTAGATCAGCCCCAGCATTTT. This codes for CASSRDPGQTVDQPQHF.

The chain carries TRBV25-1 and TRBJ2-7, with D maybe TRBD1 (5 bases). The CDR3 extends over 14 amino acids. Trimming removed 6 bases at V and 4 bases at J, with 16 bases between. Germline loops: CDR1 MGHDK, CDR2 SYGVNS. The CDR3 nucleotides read TGTGCCAGCAGCCCCCCTGGGGCTTCTTACGAGCAGTACTTC. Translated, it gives CASSPPGASYEQYF.

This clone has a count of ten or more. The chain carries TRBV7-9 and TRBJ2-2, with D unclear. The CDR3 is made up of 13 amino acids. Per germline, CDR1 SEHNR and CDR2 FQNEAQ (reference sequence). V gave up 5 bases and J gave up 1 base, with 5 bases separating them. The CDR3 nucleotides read TGTGCCAGCAGCCCGCAGAACACCGGGGAGCTGTTTTTT. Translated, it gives CASSPQNTGELFF. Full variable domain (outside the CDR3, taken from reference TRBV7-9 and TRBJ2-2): DTGVSQNPRHKITKRGQNVTFRCDPISEHNRLYWYRQTLGQGPEFLTYFQNEAQLEKSRLLSDRFSAERPKGSFSTLEIQRTEQGDSAMYLCASSPQNTGELFFGEGSRLTVL.

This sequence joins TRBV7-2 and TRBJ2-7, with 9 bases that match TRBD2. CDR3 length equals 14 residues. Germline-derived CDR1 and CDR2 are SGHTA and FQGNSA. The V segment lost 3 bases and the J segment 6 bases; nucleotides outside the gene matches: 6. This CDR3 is CASSLEGLATEQYF. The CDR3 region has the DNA TGTGCCAGCAGCTTGGAGGGACTAGCCACCGAGCAGTACTTC.

The CDR3 region has the DNA TGTGCCATCAGTGATTTTCCTGCGACAGGGGCCTCAAGCGGGAGGGCCGATACGCAGTATTTT. Translated, it gives CAISDFPATGASSGRADTQYF. The V gene is TRBV10-3, the J gene TRBJ2-3; 10 nucleotides match TRBD2. V was clipped by 3 bases and J by 6 bases; unmatched bases: 24. This CDR3 has 21 residues. Germline V lookup: CDR1 ENHRY, CDR2 SYGVKD.

In DNA form, the CDR3 reads TGCGCCAGCAGCCAAGACGGCGGCCTTCGGGCTCCCCTCCACTTT. This sequence encodes CASSQDGGLRAPLHF. The genes are TRBV4-1 and TRBJ1-6; D gene uncertain. Germline values: CDR1 MGHRA, CDR2 YSYEKL. This CDR3 region has 15 residues. V dropped 0 bases and J dropped 13 bases, with 16 bases sitting between them.

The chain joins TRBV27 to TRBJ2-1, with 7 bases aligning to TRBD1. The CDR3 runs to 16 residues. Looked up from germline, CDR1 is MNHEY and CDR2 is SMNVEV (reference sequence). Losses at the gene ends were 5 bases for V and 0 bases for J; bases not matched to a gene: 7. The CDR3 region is CASSPQGWGSYNEQFF. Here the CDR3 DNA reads TGTGCCAGCAGTCCACAGGGGTGGGGCTCCTACAATGAGCAGTTCTTC.

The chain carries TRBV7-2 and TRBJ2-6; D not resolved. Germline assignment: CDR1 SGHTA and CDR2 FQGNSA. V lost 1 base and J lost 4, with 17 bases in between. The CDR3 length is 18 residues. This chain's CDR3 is CASSLVVSLGYGANVLTF. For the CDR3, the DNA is TGTGCCAGCAGCTTAGTCGTGAGTCTAGGGTACGGGGCCAACGTCCTGACTTTC.

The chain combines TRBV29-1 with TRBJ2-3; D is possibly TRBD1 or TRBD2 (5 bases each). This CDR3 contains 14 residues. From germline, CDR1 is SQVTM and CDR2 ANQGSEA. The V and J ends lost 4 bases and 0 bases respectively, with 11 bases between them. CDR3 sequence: CSVVPGPSTDTQYF. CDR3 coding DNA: TGCAGCGTTGTACCGGGGCCTAGCACAGATACGCAGTATTTT.

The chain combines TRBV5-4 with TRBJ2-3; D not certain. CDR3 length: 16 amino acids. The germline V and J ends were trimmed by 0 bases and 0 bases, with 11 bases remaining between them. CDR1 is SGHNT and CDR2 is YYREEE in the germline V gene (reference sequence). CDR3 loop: CASSLAEASSTDTQYF. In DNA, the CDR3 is TGTGCCAGCAGCTTGGCCGAGGCTTCTAGCACAGATACGCAGTATTTT.

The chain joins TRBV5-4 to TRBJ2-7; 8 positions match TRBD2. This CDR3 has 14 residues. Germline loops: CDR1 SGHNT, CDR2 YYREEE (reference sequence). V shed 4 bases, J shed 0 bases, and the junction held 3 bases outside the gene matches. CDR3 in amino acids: CASSRGGSSYEQYF. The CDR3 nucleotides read TGTGCCAGCAGCCGGGGGGGGAGCTCCTACGAGCAGTACTTC.

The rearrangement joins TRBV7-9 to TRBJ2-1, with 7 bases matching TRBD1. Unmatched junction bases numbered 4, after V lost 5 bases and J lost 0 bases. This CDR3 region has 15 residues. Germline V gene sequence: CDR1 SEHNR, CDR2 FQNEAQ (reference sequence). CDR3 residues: CASSPRDSSYNEQFF. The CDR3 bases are TGTGCCAGCAGCCCCAGGGACAGCTCCTACAATGAGCAGTTCTTC.

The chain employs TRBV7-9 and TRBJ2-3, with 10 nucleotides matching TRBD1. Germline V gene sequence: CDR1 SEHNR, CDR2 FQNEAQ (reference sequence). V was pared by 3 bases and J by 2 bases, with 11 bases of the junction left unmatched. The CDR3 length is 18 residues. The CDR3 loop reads CASSFPLTGGASTDTQYF. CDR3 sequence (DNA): TGTGCCAGCAGCTTCCCTTTGACAGGGGGCGCTTCCACAGATACGCAGTATTTT.

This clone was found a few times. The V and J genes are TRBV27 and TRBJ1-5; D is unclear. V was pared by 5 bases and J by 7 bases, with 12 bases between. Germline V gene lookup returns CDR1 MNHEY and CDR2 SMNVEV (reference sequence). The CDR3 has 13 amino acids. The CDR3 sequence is CASSNGPWQPQHF. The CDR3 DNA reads TGTGCCAGCAGTAACGGCCCCTGGCAGCCCCAGCATTTT.

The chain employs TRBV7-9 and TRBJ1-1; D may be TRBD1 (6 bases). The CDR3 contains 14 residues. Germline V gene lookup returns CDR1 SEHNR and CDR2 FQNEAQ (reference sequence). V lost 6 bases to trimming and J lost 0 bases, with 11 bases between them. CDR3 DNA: TGTGCCAGCAGTTGGACAGACATGAACACTGAAGCTTTCTTT. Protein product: CASSWTDMNTEAFF.

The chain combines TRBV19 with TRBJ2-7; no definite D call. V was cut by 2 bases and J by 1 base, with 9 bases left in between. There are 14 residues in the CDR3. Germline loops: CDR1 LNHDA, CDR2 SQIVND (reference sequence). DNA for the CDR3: TGTGCCAGTAGTATAACGCCCAGTTCCTACGAGCAGTACTTC. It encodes CASSITPSSYEQYF.